The rows below give T cell receptor beta chains drawn from one sample of a study of regulatory T cells in long-lasting Graves disease. Using its own MiXCR run on the multiplex PCR reads, TCRdb lists one record per CDR3 protein. The table includes roughly 400,000 distinct CDR3 sequences, 20% detected once. Sequenced here: peripheral blood mononuclear cells (PBMCs), sampled when the disease was refractory, from a patient treated with antithyroid drugs. Receptors were obtained from a female donor with Graves disease. CDR3s include the opening cysteine and the closing phenylalanine or tryptophan. D genes are given only for firm matches. A clone size is listed for some rows: how often the clone was seen (once, few, many), or a class if it is expanded.

size	V	D	J	CDR3	DNA
once	TRBV7-9	-	TRBJ2-7	CASSWGGTEYLGDEQYF	TGTGCCAGCAGCTGGGGGGGGACAGAGTATTTGGGGGACGAGCAGTACTTC
few	TRBV20-1	-	TRBJ1-4	CSARSRGSDEKLFF	TGCAGTGCTAGATCGAGGGGGTCGGATGAAAAACTGTTTTTT
-	TRBV20-1	-	TRBJ1-4	CSAVMAGAGLNEKLFF	TGCAGTGCCGTCATGGCGGGGGCGGGATTGAACGAAAAACTGTTTTTT
-	TRBV27	TRBD1	TRBJ2-4	CASSGTGGAKNIQYF	TGTGCCAGCAGCGGGACAGGGGGCGCCAAAAACATTCAGTACTTC
many	TRBV6-1	-	TRBJ1-6	CASRVLGDGPLHF	TGTGCCAGCAGAGTCCTTGGCGATGGGCCCCTCCACTTT
many	TRBV3-1	-	TRBJ1-2	CASSTHPRESGYTF	TGTGCCAGCTCGACTCACCCCCGGGAAAGCGGCTACACCTTC
-	TRBV19	-	TRBJ2-7	CASSIATPSHWTSYEQYF	TGTGCCAGTAGTATAGCGACGCCGAGCCACTGGACGTCCTACGAGCAGTACTTC
few	TRBV30	TRBD1	TRBJ1-2	CALSADRGSEGYTF	TGTGCCTTGAGTGCCGACAGGGGGTCGGAAGGCTACACCTTC
many	TRBV12-3/TRBV12-4	-	TRBJ1-3	CASSFRARVAGNTIYF	TGTGCCAGCAGTTTCCGGGCGCGGGTAGCTGGAAACACCATATATTTT
few	TRBV28	TRBD2	TRBJ2-7	CASSLSGTSGRANYEQYF	TGTGCCAGCAGTTTATCCGGGACTAGCGGGAGGGCCAACTACGAGCAGTACTTC
many	TRBV29-1	TRBD1	TRBJ2-5	CSVERDRGRAETQYF	TGCAGCGTTGAAAGGGACAGGGGGCGCGCAGAGACCCAGTACTTC
-	TRBV28	-	TRBJ2-7	CASNRKYEQYF	TGTGCCAGCAACCGAAAGTACGAGCAGTACTTC
-	TRBV9	-	TRBJ2-5	CASSVATGSQETQYF	TGTGCCAGCAGCGTAGCTACGGGTAGTCAAGAGACCCAGTACTTC
-	TRBV7-2	TRBD1	TRBJ2-7	CASSLGQGPLYEQYF	TGTGCCAGCAGCTTAGGACAGGGACCCCTCTACGAGCAGTACTTC
many	TRBV12-3/TRBV12-4	-	TRBJ2-6	CASSLVGQFGGANVLTF	TGTGCCAGCAGTTTAGTCGGACAGTTTGGCGGGGCCAACGTCCTGACTTTC
many	TRBV7-2	-	TRBJ1-2	CASSKQGPGYTF	TGTGCCAGCAGCAAACAGGGCCCTGGCTACACCTTC
-	TRBV7-9	-	TRBJ2-5	CASSPNDLTVQETQYF	TGTGCCAGCAGCCCTAACGATTTGACAGTTCAAGAGACCCAGTACTTC
-	TRBV14	TRBD1	TRBJ2-7	CASSQTRDSEFEQYF	TGTGCCAGCAGCCAAACCCGGGACAGCGAGTTTGAGCAGTACTTC
many	TRBV6-1	TRBD1	TRBJ1-1	CASRGTGVNTEAFF	TGTGCCAGCAGAGGTACAGGGGTGAACACTGAAGCTTTCTTT
few	TRBV5-1	-	TRBJ1-1	CASSYDRTNTEAFF	TGCGCCAGCAGCTATGACAGGACCAACACTGAAGCTTTCTTT
many	TRBV28	-	TRBJ1-2	CASSLRDPNYGYTF	TGTGCCAGCAGTTTACGTGATCCTAACTATGGCTACACCTTC
few	TRBV30	-	TRBJ1-5	CAWSGYVLSPQHF	TGTGCCTGGAGTGGGTATGTCCTATCGCCCCAGCATTTT
-	TRBV20-1	-	TRBJ1-2	CSAKHGGAGGYTF	TGCAGTGCAAAGCACGGGGGCGCTGGCGGCTACACCTTC
-	TRBV6-4	-	TRBJ1-5	CASSDSTPRVNQPQHF	TGTGCCAGCAGTGACTCGACCCCGAGGGTCAATCAGCCCCAGCATTTT
few	TRBV7-9	-	TRBJ2-7	CASSASGTRTYEQYF	TGTGCCAGCAGCGCGTCCGGGACCCGGACCTACGAGCAGTACTTC
few	TRBV30	-	TRBJ1-6	CAWRGGADSPLHF	TGTGCCTGGAGAGGGGGGGCGGATTCACCCCTCCACTTT
few	TRBV20-1	TRBD1	TRBJ1-6	CSATGQGNNSPLHF	TGCAGTGCTACCGGACAGGGGAATAATTCACCCCTCCACTTT
-	TRBV15	-	TRBJ1-2	CATSRAPLAGYDYTF	TGTGCCACCAGCAGAGCCCCCTTGGCAGGCTATGACTACACCTTC
many	TRBV9	-	TRBJ2-5	CASSVGNGGGQETQYF	TGTGCCAGCAGCGTAGGCAACGGTGGGGGGCAAGAGACCCAGTACTTC
-	TRBV14	TRBD1	TRBJ1-6	CASSLRTGGLSPLHF	TGTGCCAGCAGCCTTCGGACAGGGGGCCTGTCACCCCTCCACTTT
-	TRBV2	-	TRBJ2-4	CASNERIAKNIQYF	TGTGCCAGCAACGAGAGAATAGCCAAAAACATTCAGTACTTC
few	TRBV20-1	TRBD1	TRBJ1-3	CSADHRGLLGNTIYF	TGCAGTGCCGACCACAGGGGTCTCCTTGGAAACACCATATATTTT
-	TRBV5-5	-	TRBJ1-5	CASSLLSGNNQPQHF	TGTGCCAGCAGCTTGTTATCAGGGAACAATCAGCCCCAGCATTTT
-	TRBV20-1	TRBD1	TRBJ1-5	CSARTGEDQPQHF	TGCAGTGCTAGGACAGGGGAGGATCAGCCCCAGCATTTT
many	TRBV6-2/TRBV6-3	-	TRBJ1-1	CASSYSSAPILNTEAFF	TGTGCCAGCAGTTACTCGTCGGCACCTATTTTGAACACTGAAGCTTTCTTT
-	TRBV5-1	TRBD2	TRBJ2-7	CASSLRLAGGPIPPEQYF	TGCGCCAGCAGCTTGAGACTAGCGGGAGGGCCAATCCCGCCCGAGCAGTACTTC
once	TRBV7-9	-	TRBJ2-6	CASSPFRSSGANVLTF	TGTGCCAGCAGCCCCTTCCGTAGCTCTGGGGCCAACGTCCTGACTTTC
many	TRBV18	-	TRBJ1-2	CASSTGLNYGYTF	TGTGCCAGCAGTACGGGTCTAAACTATGGCTACACCTTC
many	TRBV6-5	-	TRBJ2-5	CASSYGSFETQYF	TGTGCCAGCAGTTACGGCTCGTTTGAGACCCAGTACTTC
-	TRBV7-9	TRBD2	TRBJ2-2	CASSYSRREGPNTGELFF	TGTGCCAGCAGCTACTCCAGGCGGGAGGGACCGAACACCGGGGAGCTGTTTTTT
-	TRBV29-1	-	TRBJ1-5	CSVKGGINQPQHF	TGCAGCGTAAAGGGGGGGATCAATCAGCCCCAGCATTTT
-	TRBV6-1	-	TRBJ2-4	CASSGVLNIQYF	TGTGCCAGCAGCGGGGTTCTGAACATTCAGTACTTC
few	TRBV20-1	-	TRBJ1-5	CSARDWGKGNQPQHF	TGCAGTGCTAGAGATTGGGGGAAAGGAAATCAGCCCCAGCATTTT
few	TRBV19	TRBD1	TRBJ1-1	CASSSGQGHTEAFF	TGTGCCAGTAGTTCTGGACAGGGCCACACTGAAGCTTTCTTT
few	TRBV4-2	TRBD2	TRBJ2-7	CASSQDLSVAGGWGYEQYF	TGTGCCAGCAGCCAAGATTTGTCGGTAGCGGGAGGTTGGGGCTACGAGCAGTACTTC
-	TRBV7-9	TRBD1	TRBJ1-3	CASSLDPREGANGNTIYF	TGTGCCAGCAGCTTAGATCCCAGAGAGGGGGCGAACGGAAACACCATATATTTT
-	TRBV4-2	TRBD2	TRBJ2-7	CASSQRLAGGPHEQYF	TGTGCCAGCAGCCAAAGACTAGCGGGAGGTCCGCACGAGCAGTACTTC
many	TRBV7-2	-	TRBJ2-5	CASSLAPAGTETQYF	TGTGCCAGCAGCTTAGCGCCTGCGGGAACAGAGACCCAGTACTTC
many	TRBV20-1	-	TRBJ2-5	CSGQVFQETQYF	TGCAGTGGTCAAGTCTTCCAAGAGACCCAGTACTTC
many	TRBV20-1	-	TRBJ1-2	CSAKGRGANYGYTF	TGCAGTGCCAAAGGCCGGGGGGCTAACTATGGCTACACCTTC
-	TRBV9	-	TRBJ2-5	CASSVGIPGVWDETQYF	TGTGCCAGCAGCGTAGGAATCCCAGGGGTTTGGGACGAGACCCAGTACTTC
-	TRBV9	-	TRBJ1-1	CASSVWGQGGTEAFF	TGTGCCAGCAGCGTATGGGGTCAGGGAGGTACTGAAGCTTTCTTT
-	TRBV6-5	TRBD1	TRBJ2-7	CASSYNPGGKQYF	TGTGCCAGCAGTTACAACCCAGGGGGCAAGCAGTACTTC
many	TRBV20-1	-	TRBJ2-5	CSALQETQYF	TGCAGTGCCCTTCAAGAGACCCAGTACTTC
-	TRBV27	TRBD1	TRBJ2-2	CASSWDRGGPGELFF	TGTGCCAGCAGCTGGGACAGGGGGGGACCCGGGGAGCTGTTTTTT
few	TRBV6-5	TRBD1	TRBJ1-6	CASSFSQGVVSSPLHF	TGTGCCAGCAGTTTCTCCCAGGGGGTAGTAAGTTCACCCCTCCACTTT
-	TRBV19	-	TRBJ1-5	CASSIWVGRGSNQPQHF	TGTGCCAGTAGTATATGGGTTGGGAGGGGAAGCAATCAGCCCCAGCATTTT
-	TRBV7-8	TRBD2	TRBJ2-3	CASSSRGEGSQYF	TGTGCCAGCAGCTCGCGCGGGGAGGGGTCGCAGTATTTT
few	TRBV30	-	TRBJ1-2	CAWSVPNLWGGLGYTF	TGTGCCTGGAGTGTACCCAACCTGTGGGGGGGCCTAGGCTACACCTTC
-	TRBV29-1	TRBD2	TRBJ2-7	CSHVERTSFYEQYF	TGCAGCCATGTGGAAAGGACTAGCTTCTACGAGCAGTACTTC